This passage covers 24 T cell receptor beta chains from one sample sequenced in a study of regulatory T cells in long-lasting Graves disease. CDR3 regions were amplified by Arm-PCR using iRepertoire HTBI primers to build TCR beta libraries. In TCRdb, the multiplex PCR reads were re-called with MiXCR into one record per CDR3 protein. The top ten hold roughly 7.7% of the sample, which has over 350,000 distinct CDR3 sequences, about 15% seen once. Time point specified: newly diagnosed GD, antithyroid drugs for less than 3 months. After RNA was extracted from PBMCs, the TCR library was made from it. This sample was also put to use in a study of T cells in Graves' hyperthyroidism and ophthalmopathy.

Sequences were derived from peripheral blood mononuclear cells (PBMCs), sampled at new diagnosis, from a patient treated with antithyroid drugs. Every receptor here comes from a woman between 40 and 55 years old with Graves disease.

This clonotype has a count of ten or more. The chain combines TRBV7-3 with TRBJ2-5; 13 bases are shared with TRBD2. Germline CDR1 and CDR2: SGHTA and FQGTGA. J lost 4 bases, V lost 5 bases, and 7 bases had no gene match. The CDR3 sequence is 16 residues long. This CDR3 reads CASSLGTSGISETQYF. CDR3 DNA: TGTGCCAGCAGCCTAGGGACTAGCGGGATCTCAGAGACCCAGTACTTC.

This chain uses TRBV20-1 with TRBJ2-7; D is perhaps TRBD2 (6 bases). Germline V gives CDR1 DFQATT, CDR2 SNEGSKA (reference sequence). CDR3 size: 13 residues. V was trimmed by 4 bases and J by 0 bases, leaving 10 bases between them. The CDR3 DNA is TGCAGTGCTACTGCGGGAAACTCCTACGAGCAGTACTTC. This gives the protein CSATAGNSYEQYF.

The V and J genes are TRBV12-3 or TRBV12-4 and TRBJ2-1, with 11 bases fitting TRBD2. CDR3 length: 16 amino acids. After removal of 5 bases from V and 2 bases from J, the junction contained 5 bases not matched to a gene. The CDR3 region is CASSPATSGTYNEQFF. The CDR3 DNA reads as TGTGCCAGCAGTCCCGCGACTAGCGGGACCTACAATGAGCAGTTCTTC.

V usage is TRBV20-1 and J usage is TRBJ1-2; a weak D match, TRBD1 (5 bases). CDR1 and CDR2 from the germline V gene are DFQATT and SNEGSKA (reference sequence). The V and J ends lost 4 bases and 5 bases respectively, with 8 bases between them. CDR3 length: 11 amino acids. This CDR3 is CSATGLYGYTF. DNA of the CDR3: TGCAGTGCTACAGGGCTGTATGGCTACACCTTC.

This clonotype was observed at least ten times. V and J are TRBV18 and TRBJ2-1; D unresolved. The CDR3 totals 13 residues. Germline V gives CDR1 KGHSH, CDR2 LQKENI. Deletions cut 0 bases from V and 7 bases from J, with 7 bases between. CDR3 protein: CASSPPSINEQFF. The CDR3 DNA reads as TGTGCCAGCTCACCACCCTCTATTAATGAGCAGTTCTTC. Supplemented by reference TRBV18 and TRBJ2-1, the full variable domain reads NAGVMQNPRHLVRRRGQEARLRCSPMKGHSHVYWYRQLPEEGLKFMVYLQKENIIDESGMPKERFSAEFPKEGPSILRIQQVVRGDSAAYFCASSPPSINEQFFGPGTRLTVL.

This clonotype was picked up many times. The chain is built from TRBV18 and TRBJ1-5; TRBD1 agrees at 7 bases. This CDR3 is 16 amino acids long. Trimming at V came to 3 bases and at J to 1 base, leaving 6 bases not matched to a gene. Germline V gene lookup returns CDR1 KGHSH and CDR2 LQKENI. Written as DNA, the CDR3 is TGTGCCAGCTCACCGATACAGGGGACGAGCAATCAGCCCCAGCATTTT. Translated, it gives CASSPIQGTSNQPQHF.

This clonotype has ten or more counts. The chain carries TRBV18 and TRBJ2-5, with D uncertain. Trimming removed 1 base at V and 5 bases at J, with 8 bases between. The CDR3 is 13 residues long. In germline, CDR1 is KGHSH, CDR2 LQKENI. The CDR3 coding sequence is TGTGCCAGCTCACCACAGGAAAGGGAGACCCAGTACTTC. Translating gives CASSPQERETQYF.

This clonotype was counted at least ten times. CDR3 coding DNA: TGTGCCAGCAGTTTACAGGGGTTCTACGAGCAGTACTTC. It encodes CASSLQGFYEQYF. V gene TRBV27 combines with J gene TRBJ2-7; perhaps TRBD1 as D (6 bases). The V end lost 2 bases, the J end lost 3 bases, and 8 bases lay between the germline ends. This CDR3 comprises 13 residues. Germline V CDR1 and CDR2: MNHEY, SMNVEV (reference sequence).

This clonotype was seen a few times. The chain couples TRBV5-6 to TRBJ2-7; D unclear. This CDR3 has 13 residues. Germline loops: CDR1 SGHDT, CDR2 YYEEEE. Trimming removed 1 base at V and 7 bases at J, with 12 bases between. The CDR3 nucleotides are TGTGCCAGCAGCTTGAGGGTAACGGGTGAGCAGTACTTC. Amino acid sequence: CASSLRVTGEQYF.

This clonotype was observed at least ten times. The chain employs TRBV28 and TRBJ2-6, with 7 positions matching TRBD1. Germline CDR1 is MDHEN and CDR2 is SYDVKM. CDR3 length equals 15 residues. The V segment lost 6 bases and the J segment 0 bases; nucleotides outside the gene matches: 2. The CDR3 is CASSRDSSGANVLTF. Written as DNA, the CDR3 is TGTGCCAGCAGCAGGGACAGCTCTGGGGCCAACGTCCTGACTTTC.

In regard to this clonotype: Germline and junction disagree at one end, which may indicate a read error. The V gene is TRBV6-1, the J gene TRBJ2-7; 12 bases agree with TRBD2. This CDR3 is 14 amino acids long. CDR1 MNHNS and CDR2 SASEGT come from the germline V gene. CDR3 amino acids: CASRASGRAYKQYF. The CDR3 region has the DNA TGTGCCAGCCGGGCTAGCGGGAGGGCCTACAAGCAGTACTTC.

The J gene is TRBJ2-7, the V gene TRBV7-3; either TRBD1 or TRBD2 may fit D (5 bases each). The germline V gene has CDR1 SGHTA and CDR2 FQGTGA. The CDR3 is made up of 13 amino acids. V lost 5 bases to trimming and J lost 2 bases, with 10 bases between them. CDR3 sequence reads: CASSIGAAYEQYF. CDR3 DNA: TGTGCCAGCAGCATCGGGGCAGCCTACGAGCAGTACTTC.

This clonotype was seen repeatedly, ten times or more. This chain uses TRBV12-3 or TRBV12-4 with TRBJ2-5; 8 bases map to TRBD2. The CDR3 has 14 amino acids. The V gene end was trimmed by 7 bases and the J gene end by 0 bases; junction bases not matched to a gene: 4. The CDR3 loop reads CASNSLADQETQYF. CDR3 nucleotides: TGTGCCAGCAACTCACTAGCGGACCAAGAGACCCAGTACTTC.

This clonotype occurred a few times. This sequence may be a read error, since a much larger clone differs from it by one base. V and J are TRBV2 and TRBJ2-7, with D maybe TRBD1 (8 bases). This CDR3 region has 15 residues. Per germline, CDR1 SNHLY and CDR2 FYNNEI. Here the CDR3 reads CASSQDRGGSREQHF. CDR3 DNA: TGTGCCAGCAGTCAAGACAGGGGTGGGTCGCGGGAGCAGCACTTC.

This clonotype turned up a few times. This sequence joins TRBV19 and TRBJ1-5; D is perhaps TRBD1 (5 bases). The CDR3 is 14 residues long. The germline gives CDR1 LNHDA, CDR2 SQIVND (reference sequence). The V and J ends lost 4 bases and 5 bases respectively, with 12 bases between them. The CDR3 is CASSRQQWDQPQHF. In DNA form, the CDR3 reads TGTGCCAGTAGTAGACAGCAATGGGATCAGCCCCAGCATTTT.

At least ten counts were recorded for this clonotype. V and J are TRBV7-8 and TRBJ2-1, with 8 bases fitting TRBD1. Per germline, CDR1 SGHVS and CDR2 FQNEAQ. The CDR3 contains 15 residues. Trimming cost V 5 bases and J 1 base; bases outside gene matches: 4. The CDR3 nucleotides are TGTGCCAGCAGCGGGACAGGCCATTCCTACAATGAGCAGTTCTTC. Protein product: CASSGTGHSYNEQFF. Drawing the rest from reference TRBV7-8 and TRBJ2-1, the complete variable domain is GAGVSQSPRYKVAKRGQDVALRCDPISGHVSLFWYQQALGQGPEFLTYFQNEAQLDKSGLPSDRFFAERPEGSVSTLKIQRTQQEDSAVYLCASSGTGHSYNEQFFGPGTRLTVL.

This clonotype was counted ten times or more. V usage is TRBV28 and J usage is TRBJ2-7, with D possibly called TRBD1 or TRBD2 (5 bases each). The CDR3 is made up of 16 amino acids. Germline-derived CDR1 and CDR2 are MDHEN and SYDVKM. V lost 5 bases and J lost 9, with 26 bases in between. The CDR3 is CASSDDGTEAFVGQYF. The CDR3 nucleotides are TGTGCCAGCAGTGATGACGGGACGGAGGCGTTTGTAGGGCAGTACTTC.

This clonotype was picked up a small number of times. This sequence joins TRBV28 and TRBJ2-4; tentatively, D is TRBD2 (5 bases). V was cut by 3 bases and J by 0 bases, with 24 bases left in between. The germline V gene has CDR1 MDHEN and CDR2 SYDVKM. The CDR3 has 20 amino acids. In DNA, the CDR3 is TGTGCCAGCAGTTTCCCGACGGAGTACCACCTAGGACTAGCCAAAAACATTCAGTACTTC. Its translation: CASSFPTEYHLGLAKNIQYF.

In its sample, this clonotype was seen many times. The rearrangement joins TRBV27 to TRBJ2-5; 7 nucleotides line up with TRBD2. V lost 4 bases, J lost 0 bases, and 8 bases stayed unmatched. Germline CDR1 is MNHEY and CDR2 is SMNVEV (reference sequence). The CDR3 covers 16 residues. Written as DNA, the CDR3 is TGTGCCAGCAGTTATTGGGGGGGTATTGACCAAGAGACCCAGTACTTC. It is translated as CASSYWGGIDQETQYF.

This clonotype was observed at least ten times. J is TRBJ1-5 and V is TRBV28; D is ambiguous. Germline-derived CDR1 and CDR2 are MDHEN and SYDVKM. V was pared by 5 bases and J by 1 base, with 6 bases between. The CDR3 sequence is 13 residues long. The CDR3 loop is CASSGQSNQPQHF. DNA of the CDR3: TGTGCCAGCAGTGGTCAAAGCAATCAGCCCCAGCATTTT. Together with reference TRBV28 and TRBJ1-5, the CDR3 gives the full variable domain: DVKVTQSSRYLVKRTGEKVFLECVQDMDHENMFWYRQDPGLGLRLIYFSYDVKMKEKGDIPEGYSVSREKKERFSLILESASTNQTSMYLCASSGQSNQPQHFGDGTRLSIL.

This clonotype was detected a few times. Sequence at one end of the junction differs from germline and may be a read error. The DNA of the CDR3 is TGTGCCAGCAGCCGAGGACAGCAAGTGACCCAGTACTTC. Protein: CASSRGQQVTQYF. This sequence joins TRBV5-4 and TRBJ2-5, with D possibly being TRBD1 (6 bases). The length of the CDR3 is 13 residues. The germline V gene has CDR1 SGHNT and CDR2 YYREEE (reference sequence).

The chain is built from TRBV4-3 and TRBJ2-3; the match to TRBD1 covers 7 bases. The V segment lost 4 bases and the J segment 4 bases; nucleotides outside the gene matches: 8. Germline V gene data show CDR1 as LGHNA and CDR2 as YSLEER. The CDR3 is 15 residues long. CDR3 sequence (DNA): TGCGCCAGCAGCCCGTTAGAGGGGGCTTCAGATACGCAGTATTTT. Amino acid sequence: CASSPLEGASDTQYF.

This clonotype was seen at least ten times. This chain connects TRBV30 to TRBJ2-1, with 9 bases aligning to TRBD2. V gave up 3 bases and J gave up 5 bases; unmatched junction bases: 11. Germline assignment: CDR1 GTSNPN and CDR2 SVGIG (reference sequence). CDR3 length: 16 amino acids. In DNA, the CDR3 is TGTGCCTGGAGCCCAACTTCGACTAGCGGCCACAATGAGCAGTTCTTC. This sequence encodes CAWSPTSTSGHNEQFF.

The chain links TRBV7-2 to TRBJ1-2, with TRBD1 matching 9 bases. CDR3 size: 14 residues. Per germline, CDR1 SGHTA and CDR2 FQGNSA. V was clipped by 3 bases and J by 7 bases; unmatched bases: 6. This CDR3 is CASSFTGGAGGYTF. The CDR3, as DNA: TGTGCCAGCAGCTTTACAGGGGGCGCGGGTGGCTACACCTTC.